This T cell receptor beta chain was identified during a study of T cell responses to AZD1222 COVID-19 vaccine. Assay: immunoSEQ multiplex PCR; the TCRdb copy retains only in-frame clones and omits some. The profile covers approximately 150,000 clones, with roughly 90% appearing a single time and around 1.7% taken by the ten largest. This CDR3 has 11 residues. Trimming removed 4 bases from V and 15 bases from J; junction bases left unmatched: 6. The germline V gene has CDR1 LGHDT and CDR2 YNNKEL (reference sequence). This receptor was taken from an adult in good health. This rearrangement joins TRBV3-1 (or the pseudogene TRBV3-2) to TRBJ2-1, with 7 positions matching TRBD1. The source was peripheral blood, collected on day 0 of AZD1222 vaccination. The CDR3 DNA follows: TGTGCCAGCAGCCCCGCTAGGGGGCTGTTCTTC. Protein: CASSPARGLFF.